This T cell receptor beta chain was identified during a study of radiotherapy plus CTLA-4 blockade in lung cancer. Study at large: Objective responses were recorded in roughly 17% of patients, with disease control recorded in approximately 32%.

Regarding the study as a whole: In blood, after radiotherapy plus ipilimumab, tumor-derived TCR clones expanded. Reports identified early blood T cell clone dynamics, with interferon-beta, as the best response predictor.

Sequencing was performed with immunoSEQ multiplex PCR; in TCRdb, only in-frame clones are kept and a portion is missing. The table has more than 75,000 clones, roughly 85% seen once; the top ten hold about a quarter. As for this clone: Its antigen is unknown.

CDR3 length: 15 residues. Germline CDR1 and CDR2: GTSNPN and SVGIG (reference sequence). Trimming cost V 4 bases and J 6 bases; bases outside gene matches: 7. The study gave focal radiation plus ipilimumab CTLA-4 blockade to patients with chemo-refractory metastatic non-small-cell lung cancer. The TCR sequence derives from a human donor with non-small cell lung cancer that progressed on radiotherapy plus ipilimumab. V gene TRBV30 combines with J gene TRBJ2-2, with 11 bases lining up with TRBD2. The sample was peripheral blood, taken from a patient treated with radiotherapy plus ipilimumab. The CDR3 here is CAWKISGRAPGELFF. The CDR3 DNA follows: TGTGCCTGGAAGATTAGCGGGAGGGCCCCCGGGGAGCTGTTTTTT.